The rows below give T cell receptor beta chains drawn from one sample of a study of cytomegalovirus exposure and HLA in healthy donors. TCRdb's copy holds only in-frame clones and misses some; the assay was immunoSEQ multiplex PCR. The table includes about 200,000 clones, 65% to 80% detected once. The sample comprised PBMCs. Every receptor here comes from a girl aged 2 to 9 in good health and CMV-seronegative. Each CDR3 is given without its conserved first and last residue. Fields, in order: V gene, J gene, CDR3 length, CDR3 protein.

TRBV5-1,TRBJ1-1,15,ASIPRTGGLRGTEAF
TRBV2,TRBJ2-5,14,ASSEASSGRLETQY
TRBV10-3,TRBJ2-7,11,AISGGPQGEQY
TRBV5-4,TRBJ2-6,16,ASSLVWGRSSGANVLT
TRBV6-1,TRBJ2-2,8,ASYGGELF
TRBV2,TRBJ2-3,13,ASSVLAGGTDTQY
TRBV27,TRBJ2-1,11,ASSLEGYNEQF
TRBV19,TRBJ1-2,12,ASSTPDTNYGYT
TRBV5-1,TRBJ1-2,13,ASSLAAGPNYGYT
TRBV4-1,TRBJ2-7,12,ASSQVLVSYEQY
TRBV18,TRBJ1-2,12,ASSPGGTRNGYT
TRBV5-6,TRBJ2-1,9,ASSFGYEQF
TRBV9,TRBJ1-2,12,ASARQGGSMGYT
TRBV19,TRBJ2-6,13,ASSIAGFGANVLT
TRBV6-1,TRBJ1-3,12,ASSAGTDRNTIY
TRBV5-5,TRBJ2-7,14,ASSLGLDGGAYEQY
TRBV5-6,TRBJ2-2,11,ASSSTGAGELF
TRBV29-1,TRBJ1-2,12,SVDGPGTAMGHT
TRBV5-8,TRBJ2-3,14,ASSLGLAGEVDTQY
TRBV4-2,TRBJ2-5,11,ASSRNQGETQY
TRBV11-2,TRBJ2-5,10,ASSLRAETQY
TRBV9,TRBJ1-2,11,ASSVGGPGGYT
TRBV2,TRBJ1-2,11,ASRRTGDYGYT
TRBV18,TRBJ2-3,12,ASSPPPSADTQY
TRBV4-2,TRBJ1-2,11,ASSQDGQGGYT
TRBV19,TRBJ1-5,13,ASSTLRTGNQPQH
TRBV6-5,TRBJ2-7,12,ASSYSMSRSEQY
TRBV7-9,TRBJ2-2,13,ASSLGQGNTGELF
TRBV19,TRBJ2-7,10,ASSLTGSEQY
TRBV11-2,TRBJ1-1,12,ASSTLRDRQEAF
TRBV4-1,TRBJ1-1,15,ASSQYSPGQVNTEAF
TRBV7-9,TRBJ1-2,11,ASSGPGAEGYT
TRBV7-9,TRBJ1-3,14,ASSIQGSLTGNTIY
TRBV4-1,TRBJ1-5,15,ASSHKIPGQKAQPQH
TRBV18,TRBJ1-1,15,ASSPLDRTVLNTEAF
TRBV2,TRBJ2-5,11,ASKETSGETQY
TRBV7-3,TRBJ2-3,12,ASSSQSGADTQY
TRBV7-9,TRBJ1-5,13,ASSSTDRVVQPQH
TRBV7-9,TRBJ1-2,11,ATRTGANYGYT
TRBV5-5,TRBJ1-2,12,ASSLAGDENGYT
TRBV11-2,TRBJ1-2,13,ASSLGTGGGYGYT
TRBV7-9,TRBJ1-1,10,AGYRDITEAF
TRBV7-9,TRBJ1-2,13,ASSVGQGIDYGYT
TRBV6-1,TRBJ1-1,17,ASSANRGRRRRGVTEAF
TRBV5-6,TRBJ2-1,10,ASSQLENEQF
TRBV19,TRBJ2-1,13,ASSMMRGYYNEQF
TRBV6-5,TRBJ2-4,13,ASSYSRAPNSIQY
TRBV6-5,TRBJ1-4,13,ASSYGDSGREKLF
TRBV4-1,TRBJ1-5,15,ASSQDRSQGVSKPQH
TRBV18,TRBJ2-7,14,ASSPPGGRVSYEQY
TRBV4-1,TRBJ2-2,13,ASSPGTGPTGELF
TRBV5-4,TRBJ2-5,13,ASSLKTGHRETQY
TRBV2,TRBJ1-1,12,ASRAGRMNTEAF